The rows below give T cell receptor beta chains drawn from one sample of a study of T-cell reconstitution after alpha-beta-depleted transplantation in children. TCRdb recomputed calls from the PCR reads with MiXCR, one row per CDR3 protein. The sample lists about 400,000 distinct CDR3 sequences; just over 20% were seen once. This sample comprised PBMCs from the stem cell graft donor, obtained from the stem cell graft. These receptors all come from a human donor who donated a stem cell graft to a child with acute myeloid leukemia. Each CDR3 is given with its conserved first and last residue. D genes are given only for firm matches. The listing skips clone size in some rows; elsewhere it reads once, few, many or a size class.

>-|TRBV25-1|TRBJ2-5|TRBD1
CASTESTGDPETQYF
TGTGCCAGCACCGAATCCACAGGGGACCCAGAGACCCAGTACTTC
>-|TRBV27|TRBJ2-3|TRBD1
CASSWTGGGDTQYF
TGTGCCAGCAGCTGGACAGGGGGTGGTGATACGCAGTATTTT
>few|TRBV7-2|TRBJ2-1|-
CASSLVGSTVVNEQFF
TGTGCCAGCAGCTTAGTTGGTTCAACGGTGGTCAATGAGCAGTTCTTC
>few|TRBV5-5|TRBJ2-3|TRBD2
CASSPGLADTDTQYF
TGTGCCAGCAGCCCGGGACTAGCGGACACAGATACGCAGTATTTT
>-|TRBV7-2|TRBJ2-1|-
CASSLRGRGEQFF
TGTGCCAGCAGCTTAAGGGGACGGGGGGAGCAGTTCTTC
>-|TRBV7-9|TRBJ1-1|-
CASSSNRPQAFF
TGTGCCAGCAGCTCGAATCGGCCCCAAGCTTTCTTT
>-|TRBV28|TRBJ2-1|TRBD2
CASSPGLAGGPNSDEQFF
TGTGCCAGCAGTCCGGGACTAGCGGGTGGTCCAAATAGCGATGAGCAGTTCTTC
>few|TRBV12-3/TRBV12-4|TRBJ2-5|TRBD2
CASTLGSGSRGETQYF
TGTGCCAGCACCCTAGGTAGCGGGAGTCGGGGAGAGACCCAGTACTTC
>-|TRBV12-3/TRBV12-4|TRBJ2-1|TRBD1
CASRSGTAKYNEQFF
TGTGCCAGCAGGTCCGGGACAGCAAAGTACAATGAGCAGTTCTTC
>few|TRBV3-1|TRBJ2-2|TRBD2
CASGGLARVGSANTGELFF
TGTGCCAGCGGAGGACTAGCGCGAGTTGGTAGTGCGAACACCGGGGAGCTGTTTTTT
>-|TRBV7-2|TRBJ1-4|-
CASRRRGGVATNEKLFF
TGTGCCAGCAGACGAAGGGGGGGAGTAGCAACTAATGAAAAACTGTTTTTT
>many|TRBV15|TRBJ2-7|-
CATSRDPGTSYEQYF
TGTGCCACCAGCAGAGATCCAGGGACCTCCTACGAGCAGTACTTC
>few|TRBV27|TRBJ2-1|-
CASSLWGDEQFF
TGTGCCAGCAGTTTATGGGGCGATGAGCAGTTCTTC
>-|TRBV5-1|TRBJ1-4|TRBD1
CASSPAQGAGSEGKLFF
TGCGCCAGCAGCCCAGCTCAGGGGGCCGGCTCGGAGGGGAAACTGTTTTTT
>many|TRBV25-1|TRBJ2-7|TRBD1
CASSPGQGPTPSSYEQYF
TGTGCCAGCAGTCCAGGACAGGGGCCTACCCCCAGCTCCTACGAGCAGTACTTC
>many|TRBV29-1|TRBJ1-2|-
CSVEGGIDYGYTF
TGCAGCGTTGAAGGAGGGATCGACTATGGCTACACCTTC
>-|TRBV12-3/TRBV12-4|TRBJ2-1|TRBD1
CASNTGETYNEQFF
TGTGCCAGCAATACAGGGGAAACCTACAATGAGCAGTTCTTC
>-|TRBV25-1|TRBJ2-1|TRBD2
CASSGTPPGLSSYNEQFF
TGTGCCAGCAGTGGTACCCCACCGGGACTAAGTTCCTACAATGAGCAGTTCTTC